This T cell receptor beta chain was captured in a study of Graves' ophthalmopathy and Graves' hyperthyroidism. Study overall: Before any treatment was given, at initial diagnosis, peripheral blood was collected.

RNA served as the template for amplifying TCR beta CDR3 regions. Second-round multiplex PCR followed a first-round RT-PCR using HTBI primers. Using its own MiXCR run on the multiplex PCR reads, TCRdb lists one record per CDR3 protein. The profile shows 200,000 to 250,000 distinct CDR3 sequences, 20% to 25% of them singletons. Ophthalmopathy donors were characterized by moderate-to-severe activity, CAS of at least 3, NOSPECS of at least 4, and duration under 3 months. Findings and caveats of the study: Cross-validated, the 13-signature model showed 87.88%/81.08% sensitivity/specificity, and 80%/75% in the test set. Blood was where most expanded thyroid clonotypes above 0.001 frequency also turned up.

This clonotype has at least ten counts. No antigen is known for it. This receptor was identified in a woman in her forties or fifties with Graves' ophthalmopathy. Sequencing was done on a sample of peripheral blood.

The CDR3 DNA follows: TGCAGCGTGGGCAAGGGGGCGAGGACTGAAGCTTTCTTT. Translated, it gives CSVGKGARTEAFF. V usage is TRBV29-1 and J usage is TRBJ1-1, with 7 nucleotides matching TRBD1. From germline, CDR1 is SQVTM and CDR2 ANQGSEA. The CDR3 sequence is 13 residues long. V was pared by 6 bases and J by 5 bases, with 9 bases of the junction left unmatched.